Listed here are 8 T cell receptor beta chains from one sample, sequenced in a study of regulatory T cells in long-lasting Graves disease. The authors built TCR beta libraries using iRepertoire HTBI primers and Arm-PCR of CDR3 regions. Via MiXCR, TCRdb re-called the multiplex PCR reads, giving one row per CDR3 protein. The sample carries 600,000 to 650,000 distinct CDR3 sequences, roughly 15% recorded once. Time point here: newly diagnosed GD, antithyroid drugs for less than 3 months. RNA extracted from PBMCs served as the sequencing template. These same records also appear under a second study, on T cells in Graves' hyperthyroidism and ophthalmopathy.

The source was peripheral blood mononuclear cells (PBMCs), collected at new diagnosis, from a patient treated with antithyroid drugs. Receptor source: a woman younger than 45 with Graves disease.

Details on this clonotype: At one end, the junction sequence differs from germline, possibly due to a read error. This chain links TRBV5-4 with TRBJ2-4; no clear D gene. Per the germline V gene, CDR1 is SGHNT and CDR2 is YYREEE (reference sequence). There are 14 residues in the CDR3. This CDR3 is CASSLRSDTNIQYF. The CDR3 coding sequence is TGCGCCAGCAGCTTACGGTCTGACACCAACATTCAGTACTTC.

This clonotype was seen ten or more times. V is TRBV11-2 and J is TRBJ2-3; D ambiguous. The CDR3 length is 14 residues. Germline CDR1 reads SGHAT; CDR2 reads FQNNGV. Trimming took 5 bases from V and 5 from J, leaving 14 bases between them. CDR3 nucleotides: TGTGCCAGCAGCCCCCGAGATTCCGTAGATACGCAGTATTTT. It is translated as CASSPRDSVDTQYF.

The rearrangement joins TRBV29-1 to TRBJ2-1, with 8 positions matching TRBD2. Germline V gene sequence: CDR1 SQVTM, CDR2 ANQGSEA. V shed 7 bases and J 7 bases; nucleotides not matched to a gene: 6. The CDR3 extends over 12 amino acids. The CDR3 coding sequence is TGCAGCGGGCTAGCGGGCTGGAATGAGCAGTTCTTC. Amino acids: CSGLAGWNEQFF.

V gene TRBV19 combines with J gene TRBJ2-6; TRBD2 agrees at 8 bases. The germline V gene encodes CDR1 LNHDA and CDR2 SQIVND (reference sequence). This CDR3 is 13 amino acids long. The V segment lost 10 bases and the J segment 2 bases; nucleotides outside the gene matches: 1. The DNA for the CDR3 is TGTGCCACAGCGGGAGCTGGGGCCAACGTCCTGACTTTC. Translated, it gives CATAGAGANVLTF. The whole variable domain, remainder taken from reference TRBV19 and TRBJ2-6, is DGGITQSPKYLFRKEGQNVTLSCEQNLNHDAMYWYRQDPGQGLRLIYYSQIVNDFQKGDIAEGYSVSREKKESFPLTVTSAQKNPTAFYLCATAGAGANVLTFGAGSRLTVL.

This clonotype was picked up many times. The chain uses TRBV12-3 or TRBV12-4 and TRBJ1-5; 7 nucleotides align to TRBD1. Trimming cost V 8 bases and J 7 bases; bases outside gene matches: 17. There are 16 residues in the CDR3. The CDR3 bases are TGTGCCAGCTGCCTCGACAGGGCAGTCAGTAAGCAGCCCCAGCATTTT. This gives the protein CASCLDRAVSKQPQHF.

The rearrangement uses TRBV5-1 and TRBJ2-3, with 7 nucleotides matching TRBD1. With 5 bases clipped from V and 2 bases from J, the junction kept 5 bases outside the gene matches. This CDR3 is built from 14 residues. Germline CDR1 SGHRS, CDR2 YFSETQ. CDR3 nucleotide sequence: TGCGCCAGCAGTATACAGGGGTACACAGATACGCAGTATTTT. Translation: CASSIQGYTDTQYF.

This clonotype has at least ten counts. The chain is built from TRBV7-9 and TRBJ1-4; no reliable D call. Trimming left V 4 bases short and J 0 bases short, with 9 bases between. Germline lookup yields CDR1 SEHNR and CDR2 FQNEAQ (reference sequence). The CDR3 contains 15 residues. The DNA of the CDR3 is TGTGCCAGCAGCTCAAGAGGTGCAACTAATGAAAAACTGTTTTTT. Protein product: CASSSRGATNEKLFF.

The V and J genes are TRBV7-9 and TRBJ2-2; maybe TRBD2 (6 bases). This CDR3 has 16 residues. Germline V lookup: CDR1 SEHNR, CDR2 FQNEAQ (reference sequence). The germline V and J ends were trimmed by 7 bases and 6 bases, with 21 bases remaining between them. CDR3 bases: TGTGCCAGCACCCCAAACGCCGGGGAGGTCGCCGGGGAGCTGTTTTTT. Amino acid sequence: CASTPNAGEVAGELFF.